This TCR beta chain was recorded in a study of cytomegalovirus exposure and HLA in healthy donors. CDR3 length equals 16 residues. V lost 3 bases, J lost 4 bases, and 8 bases stayed unmatched. Germline loops: CDR1 SGHRS, CDR2 YFSETQ. PCR primers comprised 60 Vbeta and 13 Jbeta primers. TCRdb's copy holds only in-frame clones and misses some; the assay was immunoSEQ multiplex PCR. Among roughly 130,000 clones, over 80% were seen once, and the ten largest hold around 2%. The donors comprised healthy bone marrow donors. When sampled, the donors appeared nominally healthy, though they likely had unrecorded immune exposures.

The chain combines TRBV5-1 with TRBJ2-3; 10 bases map to TRBD2. The sequence derives from a man aged 25-40 years in good health and CMV-seronegative. Input material: PBMCs. CDR3 loop: CASSSGLAVPSDTQYF. CDR3 coding DNA: TGCGCCAGCAGCTCAGGACTAGCGGTCCCTTCAGATACGCAGTATTTT.